Each of the 20 T cell receptor beta chains below was sequenced from the same sample in a study of T cells in Graves' hyperthyroidism and ophthalmopathy. Authors of the study amplified TCR beta CDR3 regions from RNA transcripts. Using the HTBI primer set, a first-round RT-PCR was run on the TCR CDR3. TCRdb passed the multiplex PCR reads through MiXCR, listing each CDR3 protein once. The data show about 520,000 distinct CDR3 sequences, roughly 25% seen once. The sample taken for sequencing was blood. These receptors were taken from a woman aged 25 to 39 with Graves' ophthalmopathy.

In this sample, this clonotype turned up many times. The J gene is TRBJ1-2, the V gene TRBV20-1; tentative D call: TRBD1 (5 bases). Trimming left V 3 bases short and J 3 bases short, with 11 bases between. The germline V gene encodes CDR1 DFQATT and CDR2 SNEGSKA (reference sequence). The CDR3 is made up of 13 amino acids. Here the CDR3 DNA reads TGCAGTGCTAGTTTAGGGGTGGACTATGGCTACACCTTC. Its translation: CSASLGVDYGYTF.

The chain carries TRBV12-3 or TRBV12-4 and TRBJ1-1; tentatively, D is TRBD1 (6 bases). V was cut by 7 bases and J by 4 bases, with 16 bases left in between. The CDR3 covers 14 residues. The CDR3 sequence: CASIYRAGGTEAFF. CDR3 in DNA: TGTGCCAGCATCTACAGGGCCGGGGGCACTGAAGCTTTCTTT.

This clonotype occurred a few times. This may stem from a read error, because a much larger clone lies one nucleotide away. The chain employs TRBV6-2 or TRBV6-3 and TRBJ2-5; 8 positions match TRBD1. The CDR3 runs to 16 residues. Germline CDR1 and CDR2: MNHEY and SVGEGT. Losses at the gene ends were 6 bases for V and 2 bases for J; bases not matched to a gene: 11. CDR3 sequence: CASRPRTGWHQETQYF. DNA of the CDR3: TGTGCCAGCAGACCCAGGACAGGGTGGCATCAAGAGACCCAGTACTTC.

The chain combines TRBV7-8 with TRBJ2-5; D remains unclear. Germline CDR1 and CDR2: SGHVS and FQNEAQ. Trimming cost V 6 bases and J 5 bases, with 10 bases left between them. CDR3 length: 12 amino acids. As DNA, the CDR3 is TGTGCCAGCAGAACAGAGGCCGAGACCCAGTACTTC. It yields the protein CASRTEAETQYF.

This clonotype was counted at least ten times. The junction departs from germline at one end; a sequencing error may be responsible. The chain links TRBV12-3 or TRBV12-4 to TRBJ2-7; no clear D gene. The CDR3 is 13 residues long. For the CDR3, the DNA is TGTGCCAGCAGCTTAGGCAGTACCTACGAGCAGTACTTC. Protein product: CASSLGSTYEQYF.

This clonotype was observed at least ten times. CDR3 loop: CASSASQGLVTEAFF. The CDR3 DNA follows: TGTGCCAGTAGTGCGTCCCAGGGATTAGTCACTGAAGCTTTCTTT. The chain has TRBV19 and TRBJ1-1, with D maybe TRBD1 (5 bases). Germline V lookup: CDR1 LNHDA, CDR2 SQIVND (reference sequence). This CDR3 spans 15 amino acids. The V end lost 5 bases, the J end lost 4 bases, and 17 bases lay between the germline ends.

At least ten counts were recorded for this clonotype. The rearrangement links TRBV6-2 or TRBV6-3 to TRBJ1-2; D uncertain. Germline CDR1 and CDR2: MNHEY and SVGEGT. This CDR3 has 13 residues. The V end was cut by 2 bases, the J end by 2 bases, with 6 bases between. The CDR3 DNA follows: TGTGCCAGCAGTTACCTGCGGAACTATGGCTACACCTTC. Translating it yields CASSYLRNYGYTF.

This clonotype was picked up many times. J is TRBJ2-5 and V is TRBV6-2 or TRBV6-3, with D maybe TRBD2 (5 bases). V was cut by 6 bases and J by 1 base, with 15 bases left in between. Germline CDR1 MNHEY, CDR2 SVGEGT. This CDR3 contains 15 residues. The CDR3 coding sequence is TGTGCCAGCAGGAAGATAAACGAGGGCCAAGAGACCCAGTACTTC. Encoded protein: CASRKINEGQETQYF.

The rearrangement links TRBV7-9 to TRBJ2-7, with 11 positions matching TRBD1. J gave up 2 bases and V 8 bases, and 8 bases lay outside the gene matches. The germline gives CDR1 SEHNR, CDR2 FQNEAQ (reference sequence). The length of the CDR3 is 15 residues. The CDR3 loop is CASLPGQGAAYEQYF. The CDR3 DNA follows: TGTGCCAGCCTTCCCGGACAGGGGGCCGCCTACGAGCAGTACTTC. Using reference TRBV7-9 and TRBJ2-7 for the parts outside the CDR3, the full variable domain is DTGVSQNPRHKITKRGQNVTFRCDPISEHNRLYWYRQTLGQGPEFLTYFQNEAQLEKSRLLSDRFSAERPKGSFSTLEIQRTEQGDSAMYLCASLPGQGAAYEQYFGPGTRLTVT.

The table lists this clonotype with many counts. The chain couples TRBV19 to TRBJ2-2; TRBD2 agrees at 8 bases. V was pared by 0 bases and J by 12 bases, with 9 bases of the junction left unmatched. This CDR3 spans 15 amino acids. Germline V gives CDR1 LNHDA, CDR2 SQIVND (reference sequence). In DNA, the CDR3 is TGTGCCAGTAGTATAGATACAGCGGGGGCTCGTAAGCTGTTTTTT. Protein product: CASSIDTAGARKLFF. Variable domain in full (rest from reference TRBV19 and TRBJ2-2): DGGITQSPKYLFRKEGQNVTLSCEQNLNHDAMYWYRQDPGQGLRLIYYSQIVNDFQKGDIAEGYSVSREKKESFPLTVTSAQKNPTAFYLCASSIDTAGARKLFFGEGSRLTVL.

The rearrangement joins TRBV10-3 to TRBJ1-1, with no clear D. The CDR3 is made up of 12 amino acids. Germline V CDR1 and CDR2: ENHRY, SYGVKD. V was clipped by 3 bases and J by 6 bases, with 8 bases between them. CDR3 region: CAISEGSPEAFF. In nucleotides, the CDR3 is TGTGCCATCAGTGAAGGGAGCCCTGAAGCTTTCTTT.

The sample holds many counts of this clonotype. The rearrangement uses TRBV27 and TRBJ2-7; unclear D gene. CDR1 and CDR2 from the germline V gene are MNHEY and SMNVEV (reference sequence). Trimming left V 5 bases short and J 0 bases short, with 8 bases between. CDR3 size: 13 residues. CDR3 region: CASSTSGSYEQYF. The DNA of the CDR3 is TGTGCCAGCAGTACATCGGGCTCCTACGAGCAGTACTTC.

This clonotype came up many times. This sequence joins TRBV6-1 and TRBJ1-2; D not resolved. The CDR3 totals 14 residues. The germline V gene has CDR1 MNHNS and CDR2 SASEGT. The germline V and J ends were trimmed by 1 base and 3 bases, with 9 bases remaining between them. The DNA of the CDR3 is TGTGCCAGCAGTGAAGTTGGCCGATACTATGGCTACACCTTC. It specifies CASSEVGRYYGYTF.

This clonotype was recorded a few times. V is TRBV29-1 and J is TRBJ1-1; TRBD1 might be the D (6 bases). Germline CDR1 is SQVTM and CDR2 is ANQGSEA. There are 13 residues in the CDR3. The V gene lost 8 bases and the J gene lost 1 base, with 14 bases spanning the gap. Written as DNA, the CDR3 is TGCAGCTCGGGGGCAGGGGCGAACACTGAAGCTTTCTTT. This codes for CSSGAGANTEAFF.

This clonotype came up many times. The chain recombines TRBV6-1 with TRBJ1-2, with D unresolved. Looked up from germline, CDR1 is MNHNS and CDR2 is SASEGT. The V end was cut by 5 bases, the J end by 2 bases, with 12 bases between. This CDR3 contains 14 residues. CDR3 in amino acids: CASSPYERNYGYTF. The CDR3, as DNA: TGTGCCAGCAGTCCCTATGAACGAAACTATGGCTACACCTTC.

The chain carries TRBV27 and TRBJ1-1; D gene ambiguous. Between the trimmed V and J ends, which lost 4 bases and 11 bases, there was a span of 14 bases. The CDR3 has 12 residues. Germline loops: CDR1 MNHEY, CDR2 SMNVEV (reference sequence). CDR3 coding DNA: TGTGCCAGCAGTTCAGACCTCCGAGGGGCTTTCTTT. Its translation: CASSSDLRGAFF.

In its sample, this clonotype was seen many times. The chain combines TRBV11-2 with TRBJ1-3, with D hard to call. Between the trimmed V and J ends, which lost 0 bases and 4 bases, there was a span of 10 bases. CDR1 is SGHAT and CDR2 is FQNNGV in the germline V gene. This CDR3 has 15 amino acids. The CDR3 DNA sequence: TGTGCCAGCAGCTTAGATCTTACAGTCGGAAACACCATATATTTT. Protein product: CASSLDLTVGNTIYF.

The chain has TRBV6-2 or TRBV6-3 and TRBJ1-5, with D hard to call. This CDR3 contains 15 residues. Germline values: CDR1 MNHEY, CDR2 SVGEGT. Trimming removed 4 bases at V and 1 base at J, with 11 bases between. The CDR3: CASSWIDNSNQPQHF. The CDR3 DNA is TGTGCCAGCAGTTGGATTGACAACAGCAATCAGCCCCAGCATTTT.

This clonotype is a singleton in its sample. The chain employs TRBV6-1 and TRBJ1-2; TRBD1 matches 8 bases. This CDR3 comprises 13 residues. Unmatched junction bases numbered 7, after V lost 7 bases and J lost 6 bases. CDR1 is MNHNS and CDR2 is SASEGT in the germline V gene. This chain's CDR3 is CASKNAGGHGYTF. The CDR3 nucleotides are TGTGCCAGCAAGAACGCAGGGGGCCATGGCTACACCTTC.

This clonotype was recorded many times. The V call is TRBV20-1, the J call TRBJ2-7; TRBD2 matches at 8 bases. Germline V lookup: CDR1 DFQATT, CDR2 SNEGSKA (reference sequence). V was clipped by 7 bases and J by 3 bases; unmatched bases: 5. CDR3 length equals 12 residues. In nucleotides, the CDR3 is TGCAGTGAGAGGCTAGCGGGCTACGAGCAGTACTTC. Encoded protein: CSERLAGYEQYF.